These 28 T cell receptor beta chains were all obtained from the same sample, sequenced in a study of siplizumab effects on memory and regulatory T cells. The assay was immunoSEQ multiplex PCR, and TCRdb's table has in-frame clones only and misses some. The data show some 100,000 clones, 75% to 95% seen once. The sample taken for sequencing was CD4+ T cells sorted from blood. The source of these receptors is a human donor in good health. Some clones in this sample may be carry-over from other donors' samples.

This clone is a singleton in its sample. V and J are TRBV19 and TRBJ2-1, with D perhaps matching TRBD2 (5 bases). The CDR3 sequence is 15 residues long. V lost 1 base to trimming and J lost 2 bases, with 9 bases between them. The germline V gene has CDR1 LNHDA and CDR2 SQIVND (reference sequence). The CDR3, as DNA: TGTGCCAGTAGTATAGGACCTAGCCCCTACAATGAGCAGTTCTTC. It codes for CASSIGPSPYNEQFF.

The chain couples TRBV19 to TRBJ2-1; 8 bases align to TRBD1. Germline trimming cut 8 bases from V and 5 bases from J; bases unmatched to any gene: 8. Germline assignment: CDR1 LNHDA and CDR2 SQIVND (reference sequence). CDR3 length: 14 residues. CDR3 loop: CASGQGLLDNEQFF. In DNA, the CDR3 is TGTGCCAGTGGACAGGGATTATTAGACAATGAGCAGTTCTTC.

J is TRBJ2-3 and V is TRBV14, with 12 positions matching TRBD2. The junction had 12 bases not matched to a gene; V was cut back by 4 bases and J by 1 base. CDR3 size: 19 residues. The germline CDR1 and CDR2 sequences are SGHDN and FVKESK. The CDR3 nucleotides read TGTGCCAGCAGCCCGATGCTAGCGGGAGGGCCTATCGGCACAGATACGCAGTATTTT. Translation gives CASSPMLAGGPIGTDTQYF.

The gene calls are TRBV5-1 and TRBJ2-1; TRBD1 matches at 8 bases. This CDR3 contains 16 residues. Germline V gene data show CDR1 as SGHRS and CDR2 as YFSETQ. Trimming at V came to 0 bases and at J to 4 bases, leaving 6 bases not matched to a gene. Here the CDR3 reads CASSLAAGGEYNEQFF. The DNA of the CDR3 is TGCGCCAGCAGCTTGGCGGCAGGGGGCGAGTACAATGAGCAGTTCTTC.

The rearrangement joins TRBV5-8 to TRBJ1-3; D unresolved. The CDR3 totals 12 residues. The germline V gene has CDR1 SGHTS and CDR2 YDEGEE. V was trimmed by 1 base and J by 4 bases, leaving 3 bases between them. CDR3 sequence: CASSLLGNTIYF. CDR3 bases: TGTGCCAGCAGCTTGCTGGGAAACACCATATATTTT.

The genes are TRBV2 and TRBJ2-3, with D possibly being TRBD1 (6 bases). This CDR3 has 15 residues. Trimming shortened V by 6 bases and J by 1 base, and 14 bases separated the two germline ends. CDR1 is SNHLY, CDR2 FYNNEI, per germline. In DNA form, the CDR3 reads TGTGCCAGCAGACCCGGGGACACTCGCACAGATACGCAGTATTTT. Translated, it gives CASRPGDTRTDTQYF.

This chain joins TRBV30 and TRBJ2-7; 10 bases are shared with TRBD1. V lost 4 bases, J lost 6 bases, and 6 bases stayed unmatched. Germline-derived CDR1 and CDR2 are GTSNPN and SVGIG (reference sequence). The CDR3 has 13 amino acids. The CDR3 nucleotides read TGTGCCTGGACTAGGACAGGGGGGGGCGAGCAGTACTTC. It translates to CAWTRTGGGEQYF.

The V gene is TRBV5-4, the J gene TRBJ2-7; no reliable D call. CDR3 length equals 12 residues. V lost 4 bases and J 0 bases, leaving 5 bases between the germline ends. Germline V gene data show CDR1 as SGHNT and CDR2 as YYREEE (reference sequence). The chain's CDR3 is CASSQSSYEQYF. The DNA for the CDR3 is TGTGCCAGCAGCCAAAGCTCCTACGAGCAGTACTTC.

This CDR3 is CASSFPSEGTGPQETQYF. In DNA form, the CDR3 reads TGTGCCAGCAGCTTTCCATCGGAGGGGACAGGACCTCAAGAGACCCAGTACTTC. This chain uses TRBV7-2 with TRBJ2-5; 8 positions agree with TRBD1. With V trimmed by 3 bases and J by 2 bases, 14 bases remained unmatched. Germline V lookup: CDR1 SGHTA, CDR2 FQGNSA. This CDR3 region has 18 residues. The full variable domain, completed using reference TRBV7-2 and TRBJ2-5, is GAGVSQSPSNKVTEKGKDVELRCDPISGHTALYWYRQSLGQGLEFLIYFQGNSAPDKSGLPSDRFSAERTGGSVSTLTIQRTQQEDSAVYLCASSFPSEGTGPQETQYFGPGTRLLVL.

V usage is TRBV6-1 and J usage is TRBJ2-7; possibly TRBD1 for D (6 bases). Germline CDR1 reads MNHNS; CDR2 reads SASEGT. Trimming took 0 bases from V and 11 from J, leaving 17 bases between them. This CDR3 comprises 14 residues. CDR3 in DNA: TGTGCCAGCAGTGAAGCATCCACCGGTCGGGACAAGTACTTC. Encoded protein: CASSEASTGRDKYF.

This sequence joins TRBV6-1 and TRBJ1-3; D not certain. Germline CDR1 MNHNS, CDR2 SASEGT. The CDR3 sequence is 13 residues long. V dropped 8 bases and J dropped 0 bases, with 8 bases sitting between them. CDR3 region: CASRRDSGNTIYF. CDR3 nucleotides: TGTGCCAGCCGTAGGGACTCTGGAAACACCATATATTTT.

This chain joins TRBV28 and TRBJ2-1; possible D gene TRBD2, 6 bases. Germline CDR1 MDHEN, CDR2 SYDVKM. The CDR3 is made up of 18 amino acids. The V gene lost 2 bases and the J gene lost 1 base, with 18 bases spanning the gap. CDR3 residues: CASSLMSGLIMSYNEQFF. In DNA form, the CDR3 reads TGTGCCAGCAGTTTAATGAGCGGGCTGATAATGTCCTACAATGAGCAGTTCTTC.

The chain combines TRBV7-4 with TRBJ1-4; perhaps TRBD1 as D (6 bases). Germline CDR1 SGHVT, CDR2 SQSDAQ. The CDR3 is 13 amino acids. V dropped 4 bases and J dropped 8 bases, with 11 bases sitting between them. The CDR3 protein is CASSSRGSEKLFF. DNA for the CDR3: TGTGCCAGCAGCTCCAGGGGAAGCGAAAAACTGTTTTTT.

The rearrangement joins TRBV29-1 to TRBJ1-1; 7 bases match TRBD1. The V and J ends lost 0 bases and 1 base, in that order; junction bases with no gene match: 5. The germline V gene has CDR1 SQVTM and CDR2 ANQGSEA. CDR3 length: 15 amino acids. This CDR3 reads CSVEDGDRANTEAFF. The CDR3, as DNA: TGCAGCGTTGAAGATGGGGACAGAGCGAACACTGAAGCTTTCTTT.

The chain joins TRBV27 to TRBJ1-2, with 8 bases matching TRBD1. This CDR3 is 15 amino acids long. Trimming cost V 1 base and J 6 bases; bases outside gene matches: 7. CDR1 MNHEY and CDR2 SMNVEV come from the germline V gene (reference sequence). The CDR3 loop reads CASSLFRGQDNGYTF. The CDR3 DNA follows: TGTGCCAGCAGTTTATTCAGGGGGCAAGATAATGGCTACACCTTC.

The V call is TRBV2, the J call TRBJ2-6; D is possibly TRBD2 (5 bases). The CDR3 length is 16 residues. V dropped 4 bases and J dropped 0 bases, with 10 bases sitting between them. Germline loops: CDR1 SNHLY, CDR2 FYNNEI. DNA of the CDR3: TGTGCCAGCAGTGGCGGAGGATACTCTGGGGCCAACGTCCTGACTTTC. Translation: CASSGGGYSGANVLTF.

In this sample, this clone turned up a few times. The chain couples TRBV7-8 to TRBJ1-5; TRBD1 matches at 7 bases. The CDR3 length is 15 residues. V was clipped by 5 bases and J by 5 bases; unmatched bases: 9. Germline V lookup: CDR1 SGHVS, CDR2 FQNEAQ. Here the CDR3 reads CASSTLTGFDQPQHF. The CDR3 DNA reads as TGTGCCAGCAGCACCCTGACAGGGTTTGATCAGCCCCAGCATTTT.

Only a few counts were recorded for this clone. The V gene is TRBV27, the J gene TRBJ2-3, with TRBD2 as a possible D gene (6 bases). The CDR3 runs to 14 residues. The germline V and J ends were trimmed by 6 bases and 1 base, with 11 bases remaining between them. Germline CDR1 and CDR2: MNHEY and SMNVEV (reference sequence). CDR3: CASSPTSRTDTQYF. For the CDR3, the DNA is TGTGCCAGCAGCCCAACTAGCCGCACAGATACGCAGTATTTT.

This chain uses TRBV13 with TRBJ1-2, with D maybe TRBD1 (5 bases). Per the germline V gene, CDR1 is PRHDT and CDR2 is FYEKMQ (reference sequence). The CDR3 has 15 residues. V dropped 2 bases and J dropped 5 bases, with 15 bases sitting between them. CDR3 amino acids: CASSLKSQGRYGYTF. The CDR3 nucleotides read TGTGCCAGCAGCTTAAAATCGCAGGGCAGATATGGCTACACCTTC.

The chain is built from TRBV19 and TRBJ2-7; D is undetermined. The CDR3 runs 15 residues. Germline V gene data show CDR1 as LNHDA and CDR2 as SQIVND (reference sequence). The germline V and J ends were trimmed by 3 bases and 4 bases, with 16 bases remaining between them. The CDR3 region has the DNA TGTGCCAGTAGTATCATTCCGTCGGGTCCTTACGAGCAGTACTTC. Translating it yields CASSIIPSGPYEQYF.

The CDR3 bases are TGTGCCAGCAGTACCCGACTTGGTACGCAGTATTTT. It codes for CASSTRLGTQYF. The V gene is TRBV5-6, the J gene TRBJ2-3; D is undetermined. In germline, CDR1 is SGHDT, CDR2 YYEEEE. Trimming stripped 5 bases from V and 8 bases from J, with 12 bases between. CDR3 length equals 12 residues.

The V and J genes are TRBV5-1 and TRBJ1-1; 12 bases map to TRBD1. V shed 4 bases, J shed 1 base, and the junction held 5 bases outside the gene matches. The CDR3 consists of 16 residues. Germline V lookup: CDR1 SGHRS, CDR2 YFSETQ. DNA for the CDR3: TGCGCCAGCAGCAGGGACAGGGGGCGGAAGAACACTGAAGCTTTCTTT. Its protein product is CASSRDRGRKNTEAFF.

The chain employs TRBV18 and TRBJ2-7; D assignment may be TRBD1 or TRBD2 (5 bases each). Germline V CDR1 and CDR2: KGHSH, LQKENI. Trimming removed 2 bases at V and 0 bases at J, with 17 bases between. The CDR3 runs 17 residues. CDR3 sequence (DNA): TGTGCCAGCTCACCAGGACAAAGAAGGAGGAGCTCCTACGAGCAGTACTTC. It translates to CASSPGQRRRSSYEQYF.

J is TRBJ2-7 and V is TRBV5-4, with D unclear. The CDR3 sequence is 13 residues long. From germline, CDR1 is SGHNT and CDR2 YYREEE (reference sequence). Trimming left V 1 base short and J 4 bases short, with 9 bases between. The CDR3 region is CASSLRESYEQYF. CDR3 bases: TGTGCCAGCAGCTTGAGGGAATCGTACGAGCAGTACTTC.

This sequence joins TRBV28 and TRBJ1-2; no firm D call. CDR1 is MDHEN and CDR2 is SYDVKM in the germline V gene. The V and J ends lost 5 bases and 3 bases respectively, with 10 bases between them. The CDR3 sequence is 13 residues long. The DNA for the CDR3 is TGTGCCAGCAGTCCGACAAGGGACTATGGCTACACCTTC. Encoded protein: CASSPTRDYGYTF.

The chain carries TRBV6-5 and TRBJ2-7; tentatively, D is TRBD2 (5 bases). The CDR3 extends over 16 amino acids. The V gene's germline CDR1 is MNHEY and CDR2 SVGAGI. V shed 3 bases and J shed 1 base, with 16 bases lying between them. This CDR3 is CASSYGANSGSYEQYF. In DNA, the CDR3 is TGTGCCAGCAGTTATGGAGCGAACTCGGGGTCCTACGAGCAGTACTTC.

The chain is built from TRBV28 and TRBJ2-7; D uncertain. This CDR3 contains 14 residues. From germline, CDR1 is MDHEN and CDR2 SYDVKM. Trimming removed 3 bases at V and 2 bases at J, with 11 bases between. This CDR3 is CASSLLVGTYEQYF. In nucleotides, the CDR3 is TGTGCCAGCAGTTTGTTAGTAGGGACCTACGAGCAGTACTTC.

With respect to this clone: This sample also contains other DNA sequences that code for the same CDR3. The rearrangement links TRBV18 to TRBJ2-1; D remains unclear. This CDR3 spans 13 amino acids. Trimming left V 2 bases short and J 3 bases short, with 5 bases between. The germline CDR1 and CDR2 sequences are KGHSH and LQKENI. The CDR3 nucleotides are TGTGCCAGCTCACCAGGCATCTACAATGAGCAGTTCTTC. Encoded protein: CASSPGIYNEQFF.